A single sample gave rise to the 22 T cell receptor beta chains below, sequenced in a study of regulatory T cells. Amplification used 52 TRBV primers and 13 TRBJ primers. Data came from immunoSEQ multiplex PCR; TCRdb stores just in-frame clones and leaves some out. Of approximately 9,000 clones listed, approximately 80% are singletons. Sequences were obtained from CD8+ T cells sorted from blood. The receptor set was obtained from a person aged 18 to 35 with CD3G deficiency.

The CDR3 DNA sequence: TGTGCCAGTAGTATCTACCCCTCCAGTGGCTACACCTTC. As protein: CASSIYPSSGYTF. The chain recombines TRBV19 with TRBJ1-2, with D uncertain. The germline V and J ends were trimmed by 3 bases and 7 bases, with 12 bases remaining between them. Germline V gives CDR1 LNHDA, CDR2 SQIVND (reference sequence). The CDR3 covers 13 residues.

In this sample, this clone turned up a few times. The chain combines TRBV27 with TRBJ2-1; 11 positions agree with TRBD2. Looked up from germline, CDR1 is MNHEY and CDR2 is SMNVEV (reference sequence). This CDR3 has 14 residues. V shed 7 bases and J 7 bases; nucleotides not matched to a gene: 6. CDR3 sequence: CASKIAGGQNEQFF. For the CDR3, the DNA is TGTGCCAGCAAAATAGCGGGGGGGCAGAATGAGCAGTTCTTC.

This chain links TRBV7-8 with TRBJ1-2, with 9 nucleotides matching TRBD1. J gave up 4 bases and V 0 bases, and 0 bases lay outside the gene matches. Germline loops: CDR1 SGHVS, CDR2 FQNEAQ. This CDR3 spans 14 amino acids. Written as DNA, the CDR3 is TGTGCCAGCAGCTTAGCGACAGGGGGCTATGGCTACACCTTC. Amino acids: CASSLATGGYGYTF.

The chain is built from TRBV19 and TRBJ2-1; 9 bases line up with TRBD2. Germline values: CDR1 LNHDA, CDR2 SQIVND (reference sequence). The length of the CDR3 is 15 residues. J was trimmed by 8 bases and V by 3 bases; bases with no gene match: 8. The CDR3 loop reads CASSMGRGGRYEQFF. CDR3 sequence (DNA): TGTGCCAGTAGTATGGGGCGGGGGGGCCGGTATGAGCAGTTCTTC.

This chain connects TRBV13 to TRBJ1-1; perhaps TRBD1 as D (6 bases). The CDR3 runs 12 residues. CDR1 and CDR2 (germline): PRHDT, FYEKMQ (reference sequence). V was pared by 3 bases and J by 11 bases, with 13 bases between. CDR3: CASSLFPGAAFF. Written as DNA, the CDR3 is TGTGCCAGCAGCTTGTTTCCAGGGGCGGCTTTCTTT.

The V and J genes are TRBV6-6 and TRBJ1-5; D remains ambiguous. This CDR3 region has 11 residues. Germline V gives CDR1 MNHNY, CDR2 SVGAGI (reference sequence). Trimming shortened V by 8 bases and J by 9 bases, and 11 bases separated the two germline ends. This CDR3 is CASGSPGPQHF. The CDR3 DNA follows: TGTGCCAGCGGGTCGCCCGGGCCCCAGCATTTT.

The chain employs TRBV6-6 and TRBJ1-2; 8 positions match TRBD1. From germline, CDR1 is MNHNY and CDR2 SVGAGI (reference sequence). The ends lost 6 bases at V and 4 bases at J; junction bases unmatched: 1. The CDR3 loop spans 12 amino acids. CDR3 nucleotides: TGTGCCAGCAGAGGACAGGGCTATGGCTACACCTTC. It is translated as CASRGQGYGYTF.

Regarding this clone: Other nucleotide sequences from this sample produce the same CDR3. The chain has TRBV19 and TRBJ1-1, with D uncertain. The CDR3 extends over 12 amino acids. Germline V gene sequence: CDR1 LNHDA, CDR2 SQIVND (reference sequence). The V gene lost 8 bases and the J gene lost 1 base, with 8 bases spanning the gap. The CDR3 DNA reads TGTGCCAGTTCTCCGGGGAACACTGAAGCTTTCTTT. It yields the protein CASSPGNTEAFF.

The J gene is TRBJ2-3, the V gene TRBV7-9, with 9 bases matching TRBD2. V dropped 2 bases and J dropped 3; count of bases not matched to a gene: 6. The CDR3 consists of 16 residues. CDR1 is SEHNR, CDR2 FQNEAQ, per germline (reference sequence). The CDR3 loop is CASSLYSGGPTDTQYF. In DNA form, the CDR3 reads TGTGCCAGCAGCTTATATAGCGGGGGACCAACAGATACGCAGTATTTT.

This clone was seen a handful of times. The chain recombines TRBV19 with TRBJ2-1, with unresolved D. Trimming left V 2 bases short and J 3 bases short, with 5 bases between. Per germline, CDR1 LNHDA and CDR2 SQIVND (reference sequence). CDR3 size: 13 residues. The CDR3 region is CASSITSYNEQFF. CDR3 in DNA: TGTGCCAGTAGTATAACCAGCTACAATGAGCAGTTCTTC. The full variable domain, rest sourced from reference TRBV19 and TRBJ2-1, is DGGITQSPKYLFRKEGQNVTLSCEQNLNHDAMYWYRQDPGQGLRLIYYSQIVNDFQKGDIAEGYSVSREKKESFPLTVTSAQKNPTAFYLCASSITSYNEQFFGPGTRLTVL.

The chain combines TRBV6-1 with TRBJ1-1; no reliable D call. The V gene's germline CDR1 is MNHNS and CDR2 SASEGT. The V gene lost 6 bases and the J gene lost 1 base, with 12 bases spanning the gap. This CDR3 has 14 amino acids. CDR3 amino acids: CASRRVYANTEAFF. In nucleotides, the CDR3 is TGTGCCAGCAGGCGAGTCTACGCGAACACTGAAGCTTTCTTT.

In this sample, this clone turned up once. The genes are TRBV28 and TRBJ2-5, with 9 bases identical to TRBD2. The ends lost 4 bases at V and 4 bases at J; junction bases unmatched: 16. Germline V gives CDR1 MDHEN, CDR2 SYDVKM. This CDR3 contains 18 residues. CDR3 sequence: CASSSLTGREGLGETQYF. The CDR3 DNA reads as TGTGCCAGCAGTTCCCTTACGGGGCGGGAGGGCCTGGGAGAGACCCAGTACTTC.

This sequence joins TRBV28 and TRBJ2-7; D remains ambiguous. The ends were cut back, 8 bases at V and 2 bases at J, with 10 bases in the middle. The CDR3 loop spans 12 amino acids. Germline assignment: CDR1 MDHEN and CDR2 SYDVKM. The CDR3 loop reads CASGIGPYEQYF. CDR3 bases: TGTGCCAGCGGGATTGGTCCCTACGAGCAGTACTTC.

The chain employs TRBV6-6 and TRBJ1-1; no clear D gene. V lost 4 bases, J lost 0 bases, and 9 bases lay in between. The CDR3 covers 14 residues. CDR1 MNHNY and CDR2 SVGAGI come from the germline V gene (reference sequence). CDR3 nucleotide sequence: TGTGCCAGCAGTTGGGAGGGCTTGAACACTGAAGCTTTCTTT. This codes for CASSWEGLNTEAFF.

The rearrangement uses TRBV7-9 and TRBJ1-1; D unclear. CDR1 SEHNR and CDR2 FQNEAQ come from the germline V gene (reference sequence). The CDR3 is 14 residues long. Trimming removed 4 bases at V and 6 bases at J, with 15 bases between. As DNA, the CDR3 is TGTGCCAGCAGCTCCTTAGGGCCGAGCCCTGAAGCTTTCTTT. As protein: CASSSLGPSPEAFF.

The rearrangement links TRBV19 to TRBJ2-7; 9 bases map to TRBD2. Unmatched junction bases numbered 12, after V lost 5 bases and J lost 7 bases. The CDR3 loop spans 15 amino acids. In germline, CDR1 is LNHDA, CDR2 SQIVND (reference sequence). The CDR3 loop reads CASSPSFAGGNEQYF. DNA of the CDR3: TGTGCCAGTAGTCCAAGCTTCGCGGGGGGGAATGAGCAGTACTTC.

This chain uses TRBV6-1 with TRBJ1-2; D call uncertain. The V gene lost 2 bases and the J gene lost 4 bases, with 14 bases spanning the gap. Looked up from germline, CDR1 is MNHNS and CDR2 is SASEGT. The CDR3 has 15 amino acids. CDR3: CASSELGSPGYGYTF. The CDR3 DNA reads TGTGCCAGCAGTGAACTAGGCAGCCCTGGCTATGGCTACACCTTC.

J is TRBJ2-3 and V is TRBV21-1. TRBV21-1 is noted as a pseudogene. The CDR3 has 15 residues. The CDR3 is CASRKRAAGTDTQYF. In nucleotides, the CDR3 is TGTGCCAGCAGGAAAAGGGCCGCGGGCACAGATACGCAGTATTTT.

The chain combines TRBV10-2 with TRBJ1-1, with D possibly TRBD1 on 5 matching bases. The CDR3 spans 13 residues. Germline CDR1 and CDR2: WSHSY and SAAADI. Trimming cost V 2 bases and J 5 bases, with 9 bases left between them. As DNA, the CDR3 is TGCGCCAGCAGTGAGATGCGGGGGACTGAAGCTTTCTTT. This gives the protein CASSEMRGTEAFF.

V usage is TRBV4-1 and J usage is TRBJ1-1; no clear D. The CDR3 is 14 residues long. With 0 bases removed from V and 8 bases from J, the gap between germline ends came to 13 bases. Germline V gene sequence: CDR1 MGHRA, CDR2 YSYEKL. The CDR3 reads CASSQEPGGSEAFF. Written as DNA, the CDR3 is TGCGCCAGCAGCCAAGAGCCTGGAGGTTCGGAAGCTTTCTTT.

The J gene is TRBJ2-3, the V gene TRBV19, with 12 bases aligning to TRBD2. The CDR3 is 16 amino acids. Looked up from germline, CDR1 is LNHDA and CDR2 is SQIVND (reference sequence). The ends lost 5 bases at V and 2 bases at J; junction bases unmatched: 5. This CDR3 is CASSQTSGGFTDTQYF. In nucleotides, the CDR3 is TGTGCCAGTAGTCAGACTAGCGGGGGATTCACAGATACGCAGTATTTT.

The J gene is TRBJ2-7, the V gene TRBV5-1; 9 bases are shared with TRBD1. The germline CDR1 and CDR2 sequences are SGHRS and YFSETQ. This CDR3 has 13 amino acids. J was trimmed by 7 bases and V by 3 bases; bases with no gene match: 5. The CDR3 DNA reads as TGCGCCAGCAGCTCCGGGACAGGGAAGGAGCAGTACTTC. Encoded protein: CASSSGTGKEQYF.